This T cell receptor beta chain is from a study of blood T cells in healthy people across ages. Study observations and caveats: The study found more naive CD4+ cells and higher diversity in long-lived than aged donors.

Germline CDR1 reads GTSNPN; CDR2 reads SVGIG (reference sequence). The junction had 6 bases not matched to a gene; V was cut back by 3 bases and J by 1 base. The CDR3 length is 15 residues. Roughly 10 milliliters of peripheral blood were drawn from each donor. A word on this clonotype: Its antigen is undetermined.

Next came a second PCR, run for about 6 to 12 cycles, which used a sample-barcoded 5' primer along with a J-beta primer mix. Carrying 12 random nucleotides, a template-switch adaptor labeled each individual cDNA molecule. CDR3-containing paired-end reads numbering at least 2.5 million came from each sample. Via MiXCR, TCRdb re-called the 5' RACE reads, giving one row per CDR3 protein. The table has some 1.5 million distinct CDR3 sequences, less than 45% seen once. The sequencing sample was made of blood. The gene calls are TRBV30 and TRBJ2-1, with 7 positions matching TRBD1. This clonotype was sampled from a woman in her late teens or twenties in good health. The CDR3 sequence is CAWRLTGLSYNEQFF. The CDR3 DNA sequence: TGTGCCTGGAGGCTGACAGGGTTGTCCTACAATGAGCAGTTCTTC.